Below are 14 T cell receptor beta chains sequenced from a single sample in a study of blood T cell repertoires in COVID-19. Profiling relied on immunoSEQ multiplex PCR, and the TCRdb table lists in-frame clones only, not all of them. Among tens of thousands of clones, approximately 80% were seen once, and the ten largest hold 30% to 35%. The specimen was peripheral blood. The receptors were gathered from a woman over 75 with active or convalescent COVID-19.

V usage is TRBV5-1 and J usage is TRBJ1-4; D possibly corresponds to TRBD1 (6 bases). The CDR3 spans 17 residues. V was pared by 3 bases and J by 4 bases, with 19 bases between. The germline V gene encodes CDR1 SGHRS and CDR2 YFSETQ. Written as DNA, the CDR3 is TGCGCCAGCAGCTGGGGACATAGCAAAGGCCTTAATGAAAAACTGTTTTTT. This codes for CASSWGHSKGLNEKLFF.

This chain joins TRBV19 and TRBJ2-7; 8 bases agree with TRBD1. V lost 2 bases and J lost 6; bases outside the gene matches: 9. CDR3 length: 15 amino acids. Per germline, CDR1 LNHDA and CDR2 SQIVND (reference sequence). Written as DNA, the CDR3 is TGTGCCAGTAGTATAAGTTCAGGGGGCGGCTTCGAGCAGTACTTC. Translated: CASSISSGGGFEQYF. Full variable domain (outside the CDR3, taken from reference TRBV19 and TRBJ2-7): DGGITQSPKYLFRKEGQNVTLSCEQNLNHDAMYWYRQDPGQGLRLIYYSQIVNDFQKGDIAEGYSVSREKKESFPLTVTSAQKNPTAFYLCASSISSGGGFEQYFGPGTRLTVT.

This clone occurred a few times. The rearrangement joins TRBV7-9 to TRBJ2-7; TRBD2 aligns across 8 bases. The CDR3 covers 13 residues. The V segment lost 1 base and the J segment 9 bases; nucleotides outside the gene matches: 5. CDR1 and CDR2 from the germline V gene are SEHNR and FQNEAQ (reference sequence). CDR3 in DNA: TGTGCCAGCAGCTTAGAGGGGACTAGTGTGCAGTACTTC. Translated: CASSLEGTSVQYF.

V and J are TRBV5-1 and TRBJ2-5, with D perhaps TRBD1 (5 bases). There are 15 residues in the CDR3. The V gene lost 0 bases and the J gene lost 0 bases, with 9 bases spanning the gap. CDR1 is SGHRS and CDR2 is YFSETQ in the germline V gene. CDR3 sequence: CASSLGQFNQETQYF. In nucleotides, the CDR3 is TGCGCCAGCAGCTTGGGACAGTTCAACCAAGAGACCCAGTACTTC.

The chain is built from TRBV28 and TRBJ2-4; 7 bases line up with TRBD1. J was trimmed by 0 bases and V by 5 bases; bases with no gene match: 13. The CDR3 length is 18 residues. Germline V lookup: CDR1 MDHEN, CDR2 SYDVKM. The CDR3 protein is CASSGPGQLGLAKNIQYF. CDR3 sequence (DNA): TGTGCCAGCAGTGGCCCGGGACAGCTCGGGCTAGCCAAAAACATTCAGTACTTC.

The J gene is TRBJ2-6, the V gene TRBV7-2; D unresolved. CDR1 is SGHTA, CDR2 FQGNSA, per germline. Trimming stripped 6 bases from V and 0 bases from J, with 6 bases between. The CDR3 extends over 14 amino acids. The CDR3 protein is CASSYNSGANVLTF. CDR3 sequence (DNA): TGTGCCAGCAGTTACAACTCTGGGGCCAACGTCCTGACTTTC. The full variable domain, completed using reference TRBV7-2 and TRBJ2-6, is GAGVSQSPSNKVTEKGKDVELRCDPISGHTALYWYRQSLGQGLEFLIYFQGNSAPDKSGLPSDRFSAERTGGSVSTLTIQRTQQEDSAVYLCASSYNSGANVLTFGAGSRLTVL.

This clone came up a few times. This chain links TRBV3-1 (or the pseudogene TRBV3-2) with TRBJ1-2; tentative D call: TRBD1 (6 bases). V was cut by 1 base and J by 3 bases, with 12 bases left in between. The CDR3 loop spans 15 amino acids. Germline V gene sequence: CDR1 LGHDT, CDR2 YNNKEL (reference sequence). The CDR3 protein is CASSQGMTGDYGYTF. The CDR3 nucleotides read TGTGCCAGCAGCCAAGGAATGACAGGCGACTATGGCTACACCTTC.

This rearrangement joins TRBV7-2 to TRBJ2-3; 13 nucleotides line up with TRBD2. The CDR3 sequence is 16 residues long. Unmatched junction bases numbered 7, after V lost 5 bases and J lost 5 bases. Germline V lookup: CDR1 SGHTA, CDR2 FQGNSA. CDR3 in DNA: TGTGCCAGCAGCATACGACTAGCGGGAGGAGTAGATACGCAGTATTTT. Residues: CASSIRLAGGVDTQYF.

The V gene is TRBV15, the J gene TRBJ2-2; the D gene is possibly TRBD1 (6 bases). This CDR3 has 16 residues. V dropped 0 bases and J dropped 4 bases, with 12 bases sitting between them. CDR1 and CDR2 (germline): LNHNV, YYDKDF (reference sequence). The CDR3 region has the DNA TGTGCCACCAGCAGAGAGGGGGCACTCAGCACCGGGGAGCTGTTTTTT. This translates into CATSREGALSTGELFF.

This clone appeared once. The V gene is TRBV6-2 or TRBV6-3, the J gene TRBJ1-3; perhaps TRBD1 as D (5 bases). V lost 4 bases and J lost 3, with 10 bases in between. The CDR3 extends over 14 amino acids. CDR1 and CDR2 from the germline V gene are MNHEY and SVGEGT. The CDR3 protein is CASSLRTRGNTIYF. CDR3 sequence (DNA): TGTGCCAGCAGTTTGAGGACACGTGGAAACACCATATATTTT.

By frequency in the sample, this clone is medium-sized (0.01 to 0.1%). Written as DNA, the CDR3 is TGTGCCAGTATCGGTCAGAGGACTGAAGCTTTCTTT. Protein product: CASIGQRTEAFF. The chain employs TRBV19 and TRBJ1-1; D gene unclear. V lost 7 bases, J lost 5 bases, and 11 bases lay in between. CDR1 and CDR2 from the germline V gene are LNHDA and SQIVND (reference sequence). This CDR3 contains 12 residues.

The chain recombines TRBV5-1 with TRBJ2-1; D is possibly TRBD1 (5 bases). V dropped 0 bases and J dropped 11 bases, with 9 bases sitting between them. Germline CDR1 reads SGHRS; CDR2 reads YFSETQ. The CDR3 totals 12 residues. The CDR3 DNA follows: TGCGCCAGCAGCTTGGAGGACACCCAGCAGTTCTTC. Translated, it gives CASSLEDTQQFF.

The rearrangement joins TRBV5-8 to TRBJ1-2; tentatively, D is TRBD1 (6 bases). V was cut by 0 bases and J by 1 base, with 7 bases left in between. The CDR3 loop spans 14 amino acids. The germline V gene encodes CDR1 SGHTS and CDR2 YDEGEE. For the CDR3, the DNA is TGTGCCAGCAGCTTGGACAGGGATAACTATGGCTACACCTTC. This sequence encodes CASSLDRDNYGYTF.

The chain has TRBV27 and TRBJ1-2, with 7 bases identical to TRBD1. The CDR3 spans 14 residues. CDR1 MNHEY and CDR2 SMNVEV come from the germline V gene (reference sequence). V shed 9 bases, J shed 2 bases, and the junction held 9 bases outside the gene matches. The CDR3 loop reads CASRRGLANYGYTF. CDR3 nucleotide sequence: TGTGCCAGTCGAAGGGGGCTTGCGAACTATGGCTACACCTTC.